These T cell receptor beta chains were read from a single sample in a study of T cell responses to AZD1222 COVID-19 vaccine. Sequenced by immunoSEQ multiplex PCR; TCRdb stores in-frame clones only, minus some. Here the sample spans over 150,000 clones, approximately 92% being singletons. The source material was peripheral blood, sampled 28 days after the second dose of the MenACWY control vaccine. These receptors originate from an adult who received the MenACWY meningococcal vaccine as a control. The CDR3 runs from the conserved cysteine through the conserved F or W. The D gene is left open where the match is weak. Some rows have no size entry. The others give once, few or many, or a class for an expanded clone.

TRBV7-6	TRBJ2-1	NA	NA	TGTGCCAGCAGCTTAGCACCGAACTCCTACAATGAGCAGTTCTTC	CASSLAPNSYNEQFF
TRBV7-2	TRBJ2-1	NA	NA	TGTGCCAGCAGCCCGCAGGGGTGGAATGAGCAGTTCTTC	CASSPQGWNEQFF
TRBV2	TRBJ2-2	NA	TRBD1	TGTGCCACCCATGGGGACAGACTTACGATGGGTCCCGGGGAGCTGTTTTTT	CATHGDRLTMGPGELFF
TRBV11-1	TRBJ1-6	once	TRBD1	TGTGCCAGCAGCAGAAACAGGGGGGATTCACCCCTCCACTTT	CASSRNRGDSPLHF
TRBV19	TRBJ2-7	NA	TRBD2	TGTGCCAGTAGTATACCTCTGCCGGGACTAGCGGGGGAGCAGTACTTC	CASSIPLPGLAGEQYF
TRBV14	TRBJ1-4	NA	NA	TGTGCCAGCAGCCAAGTAAGGGGAACGGGCGAAAAACTGTTTTTT	CASSQVRGTGEKLFF
TRBV3-1/TRBV3-2	TRBJ1-2	NA	NA	TGTGCCAGCAGCCAAGGACCAGCTTTTAACTATGGCTACACCTTC	CASSQGPAFNYGYTF
TRBV5-5	TRBJ1-1	NA	NA	TGTGCCAGCAGCGGGGGAGCGGGACTCTCGAACACTGAAGCTTTCTTT	CASSGGAGLSNTEAFF
TRBV28	TRBJ1-3	NA	NA	TGTGCCAGCAGTTTTTTAAGCTCTGGAAACACCATATATTTT	CASSFLSSGNTIYF
TRBV15	TRBJ2-7	NA	NA	TGTGCCACCAGCAGAGAGGGCGGGGCCTACGAGCAGTACTTC	CATSREGGAYEQYF
TRBV5-6	TRBJ1-1	NA	NA	TGTGCCAGCAGCTCTACTATCCTAGGACCCGGCTGGAACACTGAAGCTTTCTTT	CASSSTILGPGWNTEAFF
TRBV3-1/TRBV3-2	TRBJ1-1	NA	NA	TGTGCCAGCAGCCTCGGGACTGAAGCTTTCTTT	CASSLGTEAFF
TRBV6-6	TRBJ2-7	NA	NA	TGTGCCAGCAGTTACGGGACGGAGTACGAGCAGTACTTC	CASSYGTEYEQYF
TRBV7-2	TRBJ2-7	NA	TRBD2	TGTGCCAGCAGCTTAAATGGGCGGGGGGCCGACGAGCAGTACTTC	CASSLNGRGADEQYF
TRBV5-1	TRBJ1-2	NA	TRBD1	TGCGCCAGCAGCCCGAACCTTGGACAGGGGCTGAATGGCTACACCTTC	CASSPNLGQGLNGYTF
TRBV12-3/TRBV12-4	TRBJ1-2	NA	NA	TGTGCCAGCACCCAGTGGGAGGGCGAGAGCTACACCTTC	CASTQWEGESYTF
TRBV3-1/TRBV3-2	TRBJ2-5	NA	NA	TGTGCCAGCAGCCAAGACTTTTTGCGGGAGACCCAGTACTTC	CASSQDFLRETQYF
TRBV19	TRBJ1-5	NA	NA	TGTGCCAGTAGTATCGGGAGAACCCATCAGCCCCAGCATTTT	CASSIGRTHQPQHF
TRBV27	TRBJ1-1	NA	NA	TGTGCCAGCAGTTTCGGCTCCGTGAACACTGAAGCTTTCTTT	CASSFGSVNTEAFF
TRBV18	TRBJ2-7	NA	TRBD1	TGTGCCAGCTCGACAGGGGGCTCCTACGAGCAGTACTTC	CASSTGGSYEQYF
TRBV18	TRBJ2-5	NA	NA	TGTGCCAGCTCACCAAAGGGTCTTGGGACCCAGTACTTC	CASSPKGLGTQYF
TRBV9	TRBJ1-6	NA	NA	TGTGCCAGCAGCGCCTCTACGCTGAGATCACCCCTCCACTTT	CASSASTLRSPLHF
TRBV3-1/TRBV3-2	TRBJ1-3	NA	NA	TGTGCCAGCAGCCAAGCGGGGGGGTTCACTGGAAACACCATATATTTT	CASSQAGGFTGNTIYF
TRBV6-5	TRBJ2-7	NA	NA	TGTGCCAGCAGTCCAGGACCCATGAGCTCCTACGAGCAGTACTTC	CASSPGPMSSYEQYF
TRBV5-1	TRBJ1-4	NA	NA	TGCGCCAGCAGCTTGGAAGGGTTCGGGGTAGAAAAACTGTTTTTT	CASSLEGFGVEKLFF
TRBV5-1	TRBJ2-4	NA	TRBD2	TGCGCCAGCAGCCCCGGGGGGGCGAGTCTAGCCAAAAACATTCAGTACTTC	CASSPGGASLAKNIQYF
TRBV11-3	TRBJ2-1	once	NA	TGTGCCAGCAGCTTAATCGGAAGGAGAAATGAGCAGTTCTTC	CASSLIGRRNEQFF
TRBV28	TRBJ1-4	NA	NA	TGTGCCAGCAGTTTACAAACAGGGTGGGGGTCTAGTGAAAAACTGTTTTTT	CASSLQTGWGSSEKLFF
TRBV2	TRBJ2-3	NA	TRBD2	TGTGCCAGCAGTCGGGAGGGAAATACGCAGTATTTT	CASSREGNTQYF
TRBV7-2	TRBJ1-2	NA	TRBD1	TGTGCCAGCAACATCAGGGGGTTTAGCTATGGCTACACCTTC	CASNIRGFSYGYTF
TRBV19	TRBJ1-1	NA	NA	TGTGCCAGTAGTATTTGGGACACTGAAGCTTTCTTT	CASSIWDTEAFF
TRBV3-1/TRBV3-2	TRBJ1-5	few	NA	TGTGCCAGCAGCCCCCGTTTAGGTCGCAATCAGCCCCAGCATTTT	CASSPRLGRNQPQHF
TRBV11-1	TRBJ1-6	NA	TRBD1	TGTGCCAGCAGCTTGGGACAGGGGAATTCACCCCTCCACTTT	CASSLGQGNSPLHF
TRBV7-9	TRBJ1-2	NA	TRBD1	TGTGCCAGCAGCTTCCGGGACAGGGGTAACTATGGCTACACCTTC	CASSFRDRGNYGYTF
TRBV5-1	TRBJ1-1	once	NA	TGCGCCAGCAGCTTGGGCGGGGGACGAACGTCTGAAGCTTTCTTT	CASSLGGGRTSEAFF
TRBV5-3	TRBJ1-5	NA	NA	TGTGCCAGGGAAAAATATAGCAATCAGCCCCAGCATTTT	CAREKYSNQPQHF
TRBV18	TRBJ2-7	NA	TRBD1	TGTGCCAGCTCACCGGTGACAGGGTTCGTCGAGCAGTACTTC	CASSPVTGFVEQYF
TRBV29-1	TRBJ2-1	NA	NA	TGCAGCGTTGAAGGTCCGTTCGGGAATGAGCAGTTCTTC	CSVEGPFGNEQFF
TRBV12-3/TRBV12-4	TRBJ1-2	NA	TRBD1	TGTGCCAGCAGTGGGGGACAGCTAAATGGCTACACCTTC	CASSGGQLNGYTF
TRBV19	TRBJ2-1	NA	NA	TGTGCCAGTAGTCGGATGCCCTACAATGAGCAGTTCTTC	CASSRMPYNEQFF
TRBV18	TRBJ2-5	NA	NA	TGTGCCAGCTCACCTCCAGGGGTGGGAGAGACCCAGTACTTC	CASSPPGVGETQYF
TRBV7-8	TRBJ2-1	NA	TRBD2	TGTGCCAGCAGCGATCCCGGGACTAGCGGGGGTTTAATTTACAATGAGCAGTTCTTC	CASSDPGTSGGLIYNEQFF
TRBV9	TRBJ2-2	once	NA	TGTGCCAGCAGCGTGGGGCAGCCGTACACCGGGGAGCTGTTTTTT	CASSVGQPYTGELFF
TRBV6-2/TRBV6-3	TRBJ1-5	NA	NA	TGTGCCAGCAGCCTCGCGAAGGACAGCAATCAGCCCCAGCATTTT	CASSLAKDSNQPQHF
TRBV3-1/TRBV3-2	TRBJ1-2	many	NA	TGTGCCAGCAGCCAGTCAGGGTACTATGGCTACACCTTC	CASSQSGYYGYTF